This is a list of T cell receptor beta chains from one sample in a study of blood T cell repertoires in COVID-19. Only in-frame clones appear in the TCRdb table, and some are missing; sequencing was by immunoSEQ multiplex PCR. The sample holds 250,000 to 350,000 clones; over 70% are singletons and the top ten take roughly 1.1%. The sequenced material came from peripheral blood. All receptors come from a woman aged 45-65 years with acute or convalescent COVID-19. Both conserved end residues are part of each CDR3. D genes are given only for firm matches. Clone size is not always given. Where it is, it says once, few, many or a class for expanded clones.

size	J	D	V	CDR3	DNA
-	TRBJ2-7	-	TRBV6-5	CASRSRGQGIYEQYF	TGTGCCAGCAGGTCCCGGGGTCAAGGGATCTACGAGCAGTACTTC
-	TRBJ1-4	-	TRBV6-5	CASLGQYNAEKLFF	TGTGCCAGCCTTGGACAGTACAACGCGGAAAAACTGTTTTTT
-	TRBJ2-7	-	TRBV2	CASSVGGQYF	TGTGCCAGCAGTGTTGGGGGCCAGTACTTC
-	TRBJ1-2	TRBD1	TRBV5-6	CASSLLPGQDGYTF	TGTGCCAGCAGCTTACTCCCGGGACAGGACGGCTACACCTTC
-	TRBJ2-5	TRBD2	TRBV5-1	CASSLGAAGGVETQYF	TGCGCCAGCAGCTTGGGCGCAGCGGGAGGGGTAGAGACCCAGTACTTC
-	TRBJ1-1	TRBD1	TRBV19	CASSGPGTGDTEAFF	TGTGCCAGTAGTGGCCCCGGGACAGGGGACACTGAAGCTTTCTTT
once	TRBJ1-1	-	TRBV6-5	CASSYHRDRLNTEAFF	TGTGCCAGCAGTTACCACCGAGACAGACTGAACACTGAAGCTTTCTTT
-	TRBJ1-5	TRBD1	TRBV5-1	CASSPTGTGANQPQHF	TGCGCCAGCAGCCCGACGGGGACAGGGGCAAATCAGCCCCAGCATTTT
-	TRBJ1-1	TRBD1	TRBV6-5	CASSRTGSAEAFF	TGTGCCAGCAGCCGGACAGGGAGTGCAGAAGCTTTCTTT
-	TRBJ1-3	-	TRBV7-9	CASSLEGNTIYF	TGTGCCAGCAGTTTGGAGGGAAACACCATATATTTT
-	TRBJ2-3	-	TRBV10-2	CASSELTALFTDTQYF	TGCGCCAGCAGTGAGTTGACTGCCCTGTTCACAGATACGCAGTATTTT
-	TRBJ2-2	TRBD2	TRBV7-2	CASSPPAGGLTGELFF	TGTGCCAGCAGCCCCCCAGCGGGAGGTCTCACCGGGGAGCTGTTTTTT
-	TRBJ2-3	TRBD2	TRBV27	CASRTSGITDTQYF	TGTGCCAGCAGAACTAGCGGGATAACAGATACGCAGTATTTT
once	TRBJ1-5	-	TRBV12-3/TRBV12-4	CASSPNNQPQHF	TGTGCCAGCAGCCCTAACAATCAGCCCCAGCATTTT
-	TRBJ2-3	TRBD1	TRBV24-1	CATSKGATDTQYF	TGTGCCACCAGTAAGGGGGCCACAGATACGCAGTATTTT
-	TRBJ2-3	-	TRBV11-2	CASSRTGDGTDTQYF	TGTGCCAGCAGCCGCACGGGAGACGGCACAGATACGCAGTATTTT
-	TRBJ2-7	-	TRBV20-1	CSASRGNYEQYF	TGCAGTGCTAGTAGGGGAAACTACGAGCAGTACTTC
-	TRBJ1-1	TRBD1	TRBV27	CASRLRDRGTAAFF	TGTGCCAGCAGACTAAGGGACAGGGGGACGGCTGCTTTCTTT
-	TRBJ1-2	-	TRBV9	CASSAPGNYGYTF	TGTGCCAGCAGCGCCCCGGGGAACTATGGCTACACCTTC
-	TRBJ1-2	TRBD1	TRBV6-5	CASSGGFYGYTF	TGTGCCAGTTCAGGGGGTTTCTATGGCTACACCTTC
-	TRBJ2-3	-	TRBV5-6	CASSLFGPGRLEDTQYF	TGTGCCAGCAGCTTATTCGGTCCGGGGAGGTTAGAAGATACGCAGTATTTT
-	TRBJ2-3	-	TRBV7-2	CASSSLGSDTQYF	TGTGCCAGCAGCTCGCTAGGCTCAGATACGCAGTATTTT
-	TRBJ2-2	TRBD1	TRBV10-3	CAINARDSNTGELFF	TGTGCCATCAACGCCCGGGACAGTAACACCGGGGAGCTGTTTTTT
-	TRBJ2-7	-	TRBV10-2	CASSDGPYEQYF	TGCGCCAGCAGTGATGGCCCCTACGAGCAGTACTTC
-	TRBJ1-1	-	TRBV11-2	CASSSQGNTEAFF	TGTGCCAGCAGCTCTCAGGGGAACACTGAAGCTTTCTTT
-	TRBJ2-5	TRBD2	TRBV7-2	CASSPQGWLAGGQETQYF	TGTGCCAGCAGCCCACAGGGGTGGCTAGCGGGGGGGCAAGAGACCCAGTACTTC
-	TRBJ1-6	TRBD1	TRBV12-3/TRBV12-4	CATRQGYSPLHF	TGTGCCACACGACAGGGTTATTCACCCCTCCACTTT
few	TRBJ2-7	-	TRBV6-2/TRBV6-3	CASSSVPSYEQYF	TGTGCCAGCAGTTCGGTCCCTTCCTACGAGCAGTACTTC
few	TRBJ2-7	TRBD1	TRBV18	CASSPPGQDSYEQYF	TGTGCCAGCTCACCACCGGGACAGGACTCCTACGAGCAGTACTTC
-	TRBJ2-3	TRBD1	TRBV5-4	CASSLVRTGDADTQYF	TGTGCCAGCAGCTTGGTACGGACAGGGGATGCAGATACGCAGTATTTT
once	TRBJ2-4	-	TRBV2	CASSEGIWLAKNIQYF	TGTGCCAGCAGTGAGGGCATTTGGTTAGCCAAAAACATTCAGTACTTC
-	TRBJ2-7	-	TRBV2	CASSTDPGLYDSSPYEQYF	TGTGCCAGCAGTACAGACCCGGGACTCTACGATTCATCCCCCTACGAGCAGTACTTC
-	TRBJ1-4	-	TRBV2	CASESNVANEKLFF	TGTGCCAGCGAGTCAAACGTAGCTAATGAAAAACTGTTTTTT
once	TRBJ2-1	-	TRBV24-1	CATSVLNEQFF	TGTGCCACCAGTGTCTTGAATGAGCAGTTCTTC
-	TRBJ1-4	TRBD1	TRBV19	CASRGQGGEKLFF	TGTGCCAGTAGAGGACAGGGAGGGGAAAAACTGTTTTTT
-	TRBJ2-3	TRBD2	TRBV29-1	CSVELGGASTDTQYF	TGCAGCGTTGAACTCGGGGGGGCGAGCACAGATACGCAGTATTTT
once	TRBJ1-1	TRBD1	TRBV5-4	CASSFQQGDTEAFF	TGTGCCAGCAGCTTCCAACAGGGGGACACTGAAGCTTTCTTT
-	TRBJ1-5	-	TRBV6-4	CASSERYNQPQHF	TGTGCCAGCAGTGAGAGGTACAATCAGCCCCAGCATTTT
-	TRBJ2-3	-	TRBV2	CASSEGLEPRTDTQYF	TGTGCCAGCAGTGAAGGCCTGGAACCCAGGACAGATACGCAGTATTTT
few	TRBJ2-7	TRBD1	TRBV18	CASSPPGQGLYEQYF	TGTGCCAGCTCACCACCTGGACAGGGGCTCTACGAGCAGTACTTC
-	TRBJ1-2	-	TRBV10-3	CAINQGLYGYTF	TGTGCCATCAACCAGGGGCTTTATGGCTACACCTTC
-	TRBJ1-2	-	TRBV11-3	CASTQQRINYGYTF	TGTGCCAGCACCCAACAACGTATTAACTATGGCTACACCTTC
-	TRBJ2-5	-	TRBV10-2	CASSESGGRETQYF	TGCGCCAGCAGTGAGTCAGGGGGTCGGGAGACCCAGTACTTC
-	TRBJ2-2	-	TRBV6-5	CASSIYARTGELFF	TGTGCCAGCAGCATTTATGCGAGGACCGGGGAGCTGTTTTTT
-	TRBJ2-5	TRBD1	TRBV7-7	CASSQSGTGEETQYF	TGTGCCAGCAGCCAGTCCGGGACAGGGGAAGAGACCCAGTACTTC
-	TRBJ2-2	TRBD2	TRBV5-5	CASSPTSGGPNTGELFF	TGTGCCAGCAGCCCGACTAGCGGGGGTCCGAACACCGGGGAGCTGTTTTTT
-	TRBJ2-7	-	TRBV27	CASSPAASPYEQYF	TGTGCCAGCAGTCCCGCGGCGTCCCCCTACGAGCAGTACTTC
-	TRBJ2-2	TRBD2	TRBV7-9	CASSLGGSGNSGELFF	TGTGCCAGCAGCTTAGGAGGTAGCGGGAACTCCGGGGAGCTGTTTTTT
-	TRBJ2-7	TRBD2	TRBV7-2	CASSPVAGDYEQYF	TGTGCCAGCAGCCCCGTAGCGGGAGACTACGAGCAGTACTTC
-	TRBJ2-7	-	TRBV28	CASSLYGGDLYEQYF	TGTGCCAGCAGTTTATACGGAGGAGATCTCTACGAGCAGTACTTC